Presented here are 10 T cell receptor beta chains from one specimen sequenced in a study of blood T cell repertoires in COVID-19. Generated by immunoSEQ multiplex PCR, the TCRdb table keeps only in-frame clones and is missing some. The sample has about 200,000 clones; less than 80% are singletons. Input material: peripheral blood. Receptors were obtained from a man aged 45-60 years who had recovered from COVID-19.

The chain links TRBV30 to TRBJ1-2; 10 bases fit TRBD1. The CDR3 has 14 amino acids. V shed 1 base, J shed 5 bases, and the junction held 4 bases outside the gene matches. CDR1 and CDR2 (germline): GTSNPN, SVGIG (reference sequence). CDR3 protein: CAWSDPGQGYGYTF. The CDR3 DNA reads as TGTGCCTGGAGTGACCCGGGACAGGGGTATGGCTACACCTTC.

This chain links TRBV3-1 (or the pseudogene TRBV3-2) with TRBJ1-6; unclear D gene. The V gene's germline CDR1 is LGHDT and CDR2 YNNKEL (reference sequence). The V gene lost 1 base and the J gene lost 8 bases, with 9 bases spanning the gap. The length of the CDR3 is 14 residues. The CDR3 protein is CASSQGMDYSPLHF. CDR3 nucleotide sequence: TGTGCCAGCAGCCAAGGAATGGACTATTCACCCCTCCACTTT.

The rearrangement links TRBV27 to TRBJ2-1, with D perhaps TRBD1 (6 bases). CDR3 length equals 13 residues. CDR1 and CDR2 (germline): MNHEY, SMNVEV (reference sequence). V was shortened by 7 bases and J by 8 bases, with 15 bases between the two germline ends. The DNA for the CDR3 is TGTGCCAGCACTCGAGGGTACAGGGATGAGCAGTTCTTC. Translating gives CASTRGYRDEQFF.

This chain uses TRBV28 with TRBJ1-6; TRBD1 matches 10 bases. CDR1 and CDR2 (germline): MDHEN, SYDVKM. The CDR3 has 17 amino acids. J gave up 9 bases and V 3 bases, and 11 bases lay outside the gene matches. The CDR3 loop is CASSLPGTGEYGSPLHF. Written as DNA, the CDR3 is TGTGCCAGCAGTTTGCCCGGGACAGGGGAATACGGTTCACCCCTCCACTTT.

The chain uses TRBV10-3 and TRBJ2-3; D is uncertain. The V gene lost 2 bases and the J gene lost 4 bases, with 7 bases spanning the gap. The germline V gene encodes CDR1 ENHRY and CDR2 SYGVKD. The CDR3 totals 13 residues. CDR3 in amino acids: CAISEVGPDTQYF. The DNA of the CDR3 is TGTGCCATCAGTGAGGTTGGGCCAGATACGCAGTATTTT.

This clone has only one observation. V usage is TRBV14 and J usage is TRBJ2-1; 8 bases map to TRBD1. The CDR3 is 16 amino acids. Germline values: CDR1 SGHDN, CDR2 FVKESK. V lost 3 bases and J lost 5; bases outside the gene matches: 9. CDR3 DNA sequence: TGTGCCAGCAGCCATAACGACAGGGGCGACAACAATGAGCAGTTCTTC. This sequence encodes CASSHNDRGDNNEQFF.

The rearrangement uses TRBV20-1 and TRBJ1-1; TRBD1 agrees at 7 bases. Trimming removed 8 bases from V and 5 bases from J; junction bases left unmatched: 5. Germline CDR1 and CDR2: DFQATT and SNEGSKA (reference sequence). CDR3 size: 11 residues. CDR3 residues: CSSGTDTEAFF. The CDR3 region has the DNA TGCAGTTCAGGGACAGATACTGAAGCTTTCTTT.

This chain connects TRBV7-9 to TRBJ2-1; maybe TRBD2 (6 bases). The CDR3 has 15 amino acids. Trimming stripped 5 bases from V and 5 bases from J, with 16 bases between. CDR1 and CDR2 (germline): SEHNR, FQNEAQ (reference sequence). The CDR3 protein is CASSGVFSGHNEQFF. The CDR3 bases are TGTGCCAGCAGCGGAGTATTCAGCGGGCACAATGAGCAGTTCTTC.

The rearrangement joins TRBV5-8 to TRBJ1-4; TRBD1 might be the D (5 bases). There are 15 residues in the CDR3. The germline V and J ends were trimmed by 5 bases and 5 bases, with 16 bases remaining between them. In germline, CDR1 is SGHTS, CDR2 YDEGEE. CDR3 DNA: TGTGCCAGCAGTTCGGAGACAGCGCTAAATGAAAAACTGTTTTTT. Protein sequence: CASSSETALNEKLFF.

The chain uses TRBV6-4 and TRBJ2-1, with D perhaps matching TRBD1 (6 bases). The CDR3 runs 14 residues. Trimming took 3 bases from V and 9 from J, leaving 15 bases between them. Looked up from germline, CDR1 is MRHNA and CDR2 is SNTAGT. CDR3 region: CASSETGPKGEQFF. The CDR3 coding sequence is TGTGCCAGCAGTGAAACAGGGCCGAAAGGTGAGCAGTTCTTC.